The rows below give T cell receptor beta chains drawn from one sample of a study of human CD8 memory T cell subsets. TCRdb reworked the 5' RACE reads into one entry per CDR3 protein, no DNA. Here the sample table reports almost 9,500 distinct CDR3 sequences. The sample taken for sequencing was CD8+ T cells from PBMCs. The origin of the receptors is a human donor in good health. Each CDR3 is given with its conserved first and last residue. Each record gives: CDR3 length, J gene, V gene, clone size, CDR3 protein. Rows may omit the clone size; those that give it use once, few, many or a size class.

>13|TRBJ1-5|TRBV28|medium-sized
CASSLSGNQPQHF
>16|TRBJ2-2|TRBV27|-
CASSHPAGGVTGELFF
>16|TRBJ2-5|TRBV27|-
CASNTIGTSVMKTQYF
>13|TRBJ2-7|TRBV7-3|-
CASSLIRDSEQYF
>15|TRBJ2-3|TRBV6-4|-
CASSDSRTGTDTQYF
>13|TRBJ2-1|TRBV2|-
CASSYGPLNEQFF
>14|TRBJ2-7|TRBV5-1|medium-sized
CASSMTDSSYEQYF
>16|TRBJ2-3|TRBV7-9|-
CASSLGVGGFTDTQYF
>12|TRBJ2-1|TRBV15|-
CATSRENNEQFF
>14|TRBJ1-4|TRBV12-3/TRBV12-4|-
CASSPGTGAEKLFF
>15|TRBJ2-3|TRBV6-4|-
CASSVGQGRPDTQYF
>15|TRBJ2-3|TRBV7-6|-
CASSWDAGSTDTQYF
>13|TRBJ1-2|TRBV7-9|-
CASSFENNYGYTF
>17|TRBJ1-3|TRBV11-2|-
CASSLEPGTGSGNTIYF
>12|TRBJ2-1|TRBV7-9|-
CASSFSGNEQFF
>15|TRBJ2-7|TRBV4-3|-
CASSQGSHPSYEQYF
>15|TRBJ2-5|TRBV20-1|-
CSASPFGGPGETQYF
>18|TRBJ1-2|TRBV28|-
CASSPPVTQGLLNYGYTF
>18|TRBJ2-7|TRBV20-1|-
CSARVEGRVPRPFYEQYF
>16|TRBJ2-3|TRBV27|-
CASSPSLREGVDTQYF
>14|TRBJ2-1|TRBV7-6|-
CASSPQGLKNEQFF
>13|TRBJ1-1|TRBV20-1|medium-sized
CSARGQVDTEAFF
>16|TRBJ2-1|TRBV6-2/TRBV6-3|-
CASSELPGLAHNEQFF
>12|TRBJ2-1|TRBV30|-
CAWSPAYNEQFF
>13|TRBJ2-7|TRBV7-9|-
CASSFVVSPEQYF